The rows below give T cell receptor beta chains drawn from one sample of a study of shared clonotypes between healthy human individuals. Sequencing used immunoSEQ multiplex PCR; TCRdb keeps in-frame clones, though not all of them. The table shows roughly 2 million clones, with around 95% occurring only once. Sample: naive CD4+ T cells sorted from blood. These receptor sequences come from a man between 18 and 35 years old in good health. CDR3s include the opening cysteine and the closing phenylalanine or tryptophan. The order of the fields is CDR3 length, V gene, D gene, clone size, J gene, CDR3 protein, CDR3 DNA. The D gene is left open where the match is weak. Clone size is stated in some rows and not others, as once, few, many or a class when expanded.

>17|TRBV7-3|TRBD2|once|TRBJ2-2
CASSSGGLAGNTGELFF
TGTGCCAGCAGCTCCGGGGGACTAGCGGGGAACACCGGGGAGCTGTTTTTT
>14|TRBV2|-|-|TRBJ1-4
CASNGGATNEKLFF
TGTGCCAGCAACGGGGGTGCAACTAATGAAAAACTGTTTTTT
>14|TRBV10-3|TRBD1|-|TRBJ1-5
CAISDGGGGQPQHF
TGTGCCATCAGTGATGGAGGGGGCGGTCAGCCCCAGCATTTT
>15|TRBV6-5|-|-|TRBJ1-1
CASSYSRRGNTEAFF
TGTGCCAGCAGTTACTCGAGACGGGGGAACACTGAAGCTTTCTTT
>14|TRBV29-1|TRBD1|-|TRBJ2-1
CSVSRDRGPNEQFF
TGCAGCGTTTCCCGGGACAGGGGGCCTAATGAGCAGTTCTTC
>18|TRBV5-1|TRBD1|-|TRBJ1-2
CASSSNPPGTGRRNGYTF
TGCGCCAGCAGCTCGAACCCCCCCGGGACAGGGAGAAGGAATGGCTACACCTTC
>15|TRBV5-1|TRBD2|-|TRBJ2-7
CASSLTSGNRDEQYF
TGCGCCAGCAGCCTGACTAGCGGAAATCGCGACGAGCAGTACTTC
>14|TRBV5-1|TRBD1|-|TRBJ2-7
CASSLGQGVYEQYF
TGCGCCAGCAGCTTGGGACAGGGCGTATACGAGCAGTACTTC
>15|TRBV6-5|-|-|TRBJ1-6
CASSRSTPYNSPLHF
TGTGCCAGCAGCCGATCGACACCCTATAATTCACCCCTCCACTTT
>12|TRBV18|-|-|TRBJ2-1
CASSPRGDEQFF
TGTGCCAGCTCACCCAGGGGCGATGAGCAGTTCTTC
>14|TRBV9|-|once|TRBJ1-4
CASSNGGVNEKLFF
TGTGCCAGCAGCAACGGGGGGGTTAATGAAAAACTGTTTTTT
>14|TRBV7-9|-|-|TRBJ1-3
CASIQTSSGNTIYF
TGTGCCAGCATCCAAACAAGCTCTGGAAACACCATATATTTT
>16|TRBV5-6|-|-|TRBJ2-3
CASSLGGLGSADTQYF
TGTGCCAGCAGCTTGGGCGGCCTAGGGAGCGCAGATACGCAGTATTTT
>15|TRBV10-3|-|-|TRBJ1-3
CAIRKDSNSGNTIYF
TGTGCCATCAGGAAAGACTCCAACTCTGGAAACACCATATATTTT
>14|TRBV7-6|-|-|TRBJ2-5
CASSLSPAQETQYF
TGTGCCAGCAGCTTATCCCCAGCTCAAGAGACCCAGTACTTC
>15|TRBV6-1|-|-|TRBJ2-2
CASSEAWGNTGELFF
TGTGCCAGCAGTGAAGCGTGGGGGAACACCGGGGAGCTGTTTTTT
>19|TRBV27|TRBD2|-|TRBJ2-7
CASSEFARPLAGGLYEQYF
TGTGCCAGCAGCGAGTTTGCGCGACCGTTAGCGGGGGGGCTCTACGAGCAGTACTTC
>13|TRBV25-1|TRBD1|once|TRBJ2-5
CASRGDRGKTQYF
TGTGCCAGCAGGGGGGACAGGGGAAAGACCCAGTACTTC
>12|TRBV7-2|-|-|TRBJ2-7
CASTRRGHEQYF
TGTGCCAGCACGCGGAGGGGACACGAGCAGTACTTC
>11|TRBV6-6|-|-|TRBJ1-2
CASTRNYGYTF
TGTGCCAGCACGCGGAACTATGGCTACACCTTC
>16|TRBV7-2|-|-|TRBJ2-7
CASSLASGSEAYEQYF
TGTGCCAGCAGCTTAGCCTCCGGGTCAGAGGCCTACGAGCAGTACTTC
>12|TRBV5-1|-|-|TRBJ2-2
CASSQPSGELFF
TGCGCCAGCAGCCAACCGAGCGGGGAGCTGTTTTTT
>15|TRBV4-1|TRBD1|-|TRBJ2-3
CASSQPGQGTDTQYF
TGCGCCAGCAGCCAACCGGGACAGGGAACAGATACGCAGTATTTT
>14|TRBV28|-|-|TRBJ1-5
CASSLGSAGQPQHF
TGTGCCAGCAGTTTAGGTTCTGCCGGGCAGCCCCAGCATTTT
>16|TRBV7-9|-|-|TRBJ1-5
CASSSIRGASNQPQHF
TGTGCCAGCAGCTCAATTCGGGGGGCAAGCAATCAGCCCCAGCATTTT